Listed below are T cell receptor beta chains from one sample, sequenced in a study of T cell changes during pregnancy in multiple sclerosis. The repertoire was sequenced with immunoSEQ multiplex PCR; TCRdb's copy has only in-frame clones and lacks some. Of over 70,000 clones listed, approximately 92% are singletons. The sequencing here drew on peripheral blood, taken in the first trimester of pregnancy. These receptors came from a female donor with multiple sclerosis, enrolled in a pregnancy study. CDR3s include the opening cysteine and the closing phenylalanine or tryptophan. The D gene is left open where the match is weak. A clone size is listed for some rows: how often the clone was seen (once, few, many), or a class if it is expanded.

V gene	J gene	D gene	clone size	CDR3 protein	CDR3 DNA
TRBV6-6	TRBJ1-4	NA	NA	CASNGYTVGNEKLFF	TGTGCCAGCAACGGATATACAGTGGGCAATGAAAAACTGTTTTTT
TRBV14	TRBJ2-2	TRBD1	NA	CASSQGQGAGELFF	TGTGCCAGCAGCCAGGGACAGGGGGCCGGGGAGCTGTTTTTT
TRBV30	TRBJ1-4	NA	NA	CAGSILILATNEKLFF	TGTGCCGGATCCATTCTTATACTAGCAACTAATGAAAAACTGTTTTTT
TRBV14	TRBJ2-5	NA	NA	CASSQVRWTQYF	TGTGCCAGCAGCCAAGTGCGGTGGACCCAGTACTTC
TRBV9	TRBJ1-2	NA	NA	CASSAGDGYGYTF	TGTGCCAGCAGCGCAGGGGATGGCTATGGCTACACCTTC
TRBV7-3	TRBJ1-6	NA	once	CASSRDSENSPLHF	TGTGCCAGCAGCAGAGACAGTGAAAATTCACCCCTCCACTTT
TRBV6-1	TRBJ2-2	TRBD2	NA	CAGLAGTGELFF	TGTGCCGGTCTAGCGGGGACCGGGGAGCTGTTTTTT
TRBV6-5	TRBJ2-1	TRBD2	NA	CASRPRREIYNEQFF	TGTGCCAGCAGGCCCAGGCGGGAGATCTACAATGAGCAGTTCTTC
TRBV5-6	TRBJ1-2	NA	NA	CASSLWQDYGYTF	TGTGCCAGCAGCTTGTGGCAGGACTATGGCTACACCTTC
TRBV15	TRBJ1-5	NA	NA	CATREPGVNQPQHF	TGTGCCACCAGGGAGCCGGGAGTAAATCAGCCCCAGCATTTT
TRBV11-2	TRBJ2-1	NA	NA	CASSRTADNEQFF	TGTGCCAGTAGCCGGACAGCCGACAATGAGCAGTTCTTC
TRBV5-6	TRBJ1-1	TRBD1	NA	CASRQQGMNTEAFF	TGTGCCAGCAGGCAACAGGGGATGAACACTGAAGCTTTCTTT
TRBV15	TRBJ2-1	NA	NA	CATSRGAEGSYNEQFF	TGTGCCACCAGCAGAGGCGCAGAGGGCTCCTACAATGAGCAGTTCTTC
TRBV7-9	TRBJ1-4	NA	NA	CASSFQALEKLFF	TGTGCCAGCAGCTTTCAGGCACTGGAAAAACTGTTTTTT
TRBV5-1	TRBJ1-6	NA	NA	CASSLVGGGSPLHF	TGCGCCAGCAGCTTGGTAGGGGGGGGTTCACCCCTCCACTTT
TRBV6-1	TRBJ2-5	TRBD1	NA	CASRGQWMGETQYF	TGTGCCAGCCGGGGACAGTGGATGGGAGAGACCCAGTACTTC